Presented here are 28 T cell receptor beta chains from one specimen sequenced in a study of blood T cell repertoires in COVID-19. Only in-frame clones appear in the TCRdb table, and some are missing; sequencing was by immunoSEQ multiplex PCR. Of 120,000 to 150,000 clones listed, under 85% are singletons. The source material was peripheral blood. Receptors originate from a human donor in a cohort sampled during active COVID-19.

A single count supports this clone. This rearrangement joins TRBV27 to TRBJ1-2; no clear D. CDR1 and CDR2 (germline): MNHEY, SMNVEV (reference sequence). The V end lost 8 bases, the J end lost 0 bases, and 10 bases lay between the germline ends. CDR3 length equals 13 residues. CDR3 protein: CASAGGPNYGYTF. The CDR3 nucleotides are TGTGCCAGCGCGGGAGGACCTAACTATGGCTACACCTTC.

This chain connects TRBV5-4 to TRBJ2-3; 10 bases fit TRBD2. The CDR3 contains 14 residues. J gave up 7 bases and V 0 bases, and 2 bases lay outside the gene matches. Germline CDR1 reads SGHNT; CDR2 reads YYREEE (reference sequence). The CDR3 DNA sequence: TGTGCCAGCAGCTTGGTTAGCGGGGGGAATACGCAGTATTTT. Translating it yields CASSLVSGGNTQYF.

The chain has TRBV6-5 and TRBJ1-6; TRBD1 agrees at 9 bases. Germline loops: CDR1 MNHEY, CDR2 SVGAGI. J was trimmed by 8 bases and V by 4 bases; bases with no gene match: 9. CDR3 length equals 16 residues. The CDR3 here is CASSSVPGQGHSPLHF. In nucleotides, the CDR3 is TGTGCCAGCAGTTCCGTCCCGGGACAGGGACATTCACCCCTCCACTTT.

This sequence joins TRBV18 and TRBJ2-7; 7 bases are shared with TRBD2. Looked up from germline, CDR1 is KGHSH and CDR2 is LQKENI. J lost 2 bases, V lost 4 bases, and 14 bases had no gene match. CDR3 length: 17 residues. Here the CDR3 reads CASSHDGGGPRAYEQYF. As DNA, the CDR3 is TGTGCCAGCTCACATGATGGGGGGGGACCCCGGGCCTACGAGCAGTACTTC.

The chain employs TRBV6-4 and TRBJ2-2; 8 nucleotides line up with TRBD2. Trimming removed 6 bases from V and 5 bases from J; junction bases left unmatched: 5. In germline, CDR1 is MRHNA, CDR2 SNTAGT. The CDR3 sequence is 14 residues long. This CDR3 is CASSGTSMTGELFF. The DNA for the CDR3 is TGTGCCAGCAGCGGGACTAGTATGACCGGGGAGCTGTTTTTT.

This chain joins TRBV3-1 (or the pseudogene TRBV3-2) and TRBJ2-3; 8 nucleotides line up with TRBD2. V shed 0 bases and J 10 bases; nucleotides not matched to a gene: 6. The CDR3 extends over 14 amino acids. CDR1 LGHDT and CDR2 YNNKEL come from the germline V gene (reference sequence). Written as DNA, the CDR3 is TGTGCCAGCAGCCAAGATCGGGGGCGGGAGGCGCAGTATTTT. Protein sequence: CASSQDRGREAQYF.

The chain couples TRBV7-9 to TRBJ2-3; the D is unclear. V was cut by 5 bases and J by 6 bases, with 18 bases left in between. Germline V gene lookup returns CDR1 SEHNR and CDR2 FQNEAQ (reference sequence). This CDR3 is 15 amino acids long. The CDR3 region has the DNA TGTGCCAGCAGCGCCGTAGACGGAGCTCGGGATACGCAGTATTTT. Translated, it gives CASSAVDGARDTQYF.

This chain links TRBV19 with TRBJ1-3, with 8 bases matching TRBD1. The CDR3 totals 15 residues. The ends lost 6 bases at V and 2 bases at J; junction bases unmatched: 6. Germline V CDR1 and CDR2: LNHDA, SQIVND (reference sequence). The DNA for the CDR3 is TGTGCCAGTAGAGCGACAGGGGTTGCTGGAAACACCATATATTTT. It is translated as CASRATGVAGNTIYF.

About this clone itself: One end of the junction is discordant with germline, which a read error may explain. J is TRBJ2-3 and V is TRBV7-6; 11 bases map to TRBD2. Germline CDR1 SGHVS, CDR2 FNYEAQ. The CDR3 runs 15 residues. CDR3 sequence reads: CASSVAGGPTDTQYF. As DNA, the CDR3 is TGTGCCAGCAGCGTAGCGGGGGGGCCCACAGATACGCAGTATTTT. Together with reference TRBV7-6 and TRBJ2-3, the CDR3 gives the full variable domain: GAGVSQSPRYKVTKRGQDVALRCDPISGHVSLYWYRQALGQGPEFLTYFNYEAQQDKSGLPNDRFSAERPEGSISTLTIQRTEQRDSAMYRCASSVAGGPTDTQYFGPGTRLTVL.

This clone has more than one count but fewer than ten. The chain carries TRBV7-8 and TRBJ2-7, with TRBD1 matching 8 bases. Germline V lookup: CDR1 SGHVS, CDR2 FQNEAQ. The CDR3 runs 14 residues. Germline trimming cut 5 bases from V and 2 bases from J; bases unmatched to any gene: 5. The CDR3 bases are TGTGCCAGCAGCAATCACAGGGGGACCTACGAGCAGTACTTC. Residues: CASSNHRGTYEQYF. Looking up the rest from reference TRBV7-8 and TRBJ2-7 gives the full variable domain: GAGVSQSPRYKVAKRGQDVALRCDPISGHVSLFWYQQALGQGPEFLTYFQNEAQLDKSGLPSDRFFAERPEGSVSTLKIQRTQQEDSAVYLCASSNHRGTYEQYFGPGTRLTVT.

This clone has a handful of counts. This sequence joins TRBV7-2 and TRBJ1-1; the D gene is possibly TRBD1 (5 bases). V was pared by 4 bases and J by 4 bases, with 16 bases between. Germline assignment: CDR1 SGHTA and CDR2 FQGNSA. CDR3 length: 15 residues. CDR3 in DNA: TGTGCCAGCAGCTGGCTCAGGGTAAGGGGCACTGAAGCTTTCTTT. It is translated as CASSWLRVRGTEAFF.

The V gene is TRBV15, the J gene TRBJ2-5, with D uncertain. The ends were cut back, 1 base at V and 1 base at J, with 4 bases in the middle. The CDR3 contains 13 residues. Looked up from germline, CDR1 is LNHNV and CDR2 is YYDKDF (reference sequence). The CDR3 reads CATSRGPQETQYF. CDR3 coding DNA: TGTGCCACCAGCAGAGGGCCCCAAGAGACCCAGTACTTC.

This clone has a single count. The CDR3 is CASSLGTSVAGELFF. The DNA of the CDR3 is TGTGCCAGCAGCTTAGGGACTAGCGTAGCCGGGGAGCTGTTTTTT. The chain employs TRBV11-3 and TRBJ2-2; 9 nucleotides align to TRBD2. This CDR3 has 15 amino acids. The trim removed 1 base at V and 6 bases at J, leaving 3 bases unmatched. CDR1 is SGHNT and CDR2 is YENEEA in the germline V gene.

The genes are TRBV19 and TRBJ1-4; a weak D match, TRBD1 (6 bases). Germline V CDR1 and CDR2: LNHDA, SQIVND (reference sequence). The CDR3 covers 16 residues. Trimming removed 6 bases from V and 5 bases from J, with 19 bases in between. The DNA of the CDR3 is TGTGCCAGTAGCCCCCGTCCCGGGAGGGGGAATGAAAAACTGTTTTTT. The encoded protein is CASSPRPGRGNEKLFF.

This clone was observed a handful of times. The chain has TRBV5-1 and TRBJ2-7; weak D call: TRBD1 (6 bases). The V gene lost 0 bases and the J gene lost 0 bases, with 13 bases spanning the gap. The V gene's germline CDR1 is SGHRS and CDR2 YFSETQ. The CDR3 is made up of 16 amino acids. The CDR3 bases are TGCGCCAGCAGCTTGGGCCCCTCACAGGGCTCCTACGAGCAGTACTTC. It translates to CASSLGPSQGSYEQYF.

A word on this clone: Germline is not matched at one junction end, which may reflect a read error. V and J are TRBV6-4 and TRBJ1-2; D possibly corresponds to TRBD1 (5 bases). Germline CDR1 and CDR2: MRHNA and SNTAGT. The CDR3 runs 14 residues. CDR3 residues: CARTDPTAKYGYTF. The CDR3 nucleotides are TGTGCCAGAACAGACCCGACAGCTAAGTATGGCTACACCTTC.

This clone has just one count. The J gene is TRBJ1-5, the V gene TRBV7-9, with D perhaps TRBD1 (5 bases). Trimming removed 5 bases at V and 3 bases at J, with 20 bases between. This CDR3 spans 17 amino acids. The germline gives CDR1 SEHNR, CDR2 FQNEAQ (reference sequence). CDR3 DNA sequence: TGTGCCAGCAGCCTAGTTCTGGGGCCGAGCGCCAATCAGCCCCAGCATTTT. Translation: CASSLVLGPSANQPQHF.

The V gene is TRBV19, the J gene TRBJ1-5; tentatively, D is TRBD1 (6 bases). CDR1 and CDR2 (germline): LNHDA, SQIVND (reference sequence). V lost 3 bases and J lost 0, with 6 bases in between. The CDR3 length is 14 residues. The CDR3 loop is CASSMTGSNQPQHF. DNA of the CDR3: TGTGCCAGTAGTATGACAGGTAGCAATCAGCCCCAGCATTTT.

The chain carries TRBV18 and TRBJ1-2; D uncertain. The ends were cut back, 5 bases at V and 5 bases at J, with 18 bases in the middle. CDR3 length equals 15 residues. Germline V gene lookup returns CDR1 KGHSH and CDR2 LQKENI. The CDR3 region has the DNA TGTGCCAGCTCATTTTCAGCGGATACGGGATATGGCTACACCTTC. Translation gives CASSFSADTGYGYTF.

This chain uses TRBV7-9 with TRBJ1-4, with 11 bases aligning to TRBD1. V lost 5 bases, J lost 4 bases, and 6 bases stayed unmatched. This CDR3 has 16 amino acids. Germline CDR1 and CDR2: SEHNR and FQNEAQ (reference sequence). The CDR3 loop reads CASSTKGQGGNEKLFF. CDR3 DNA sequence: TGTGCCAGCAGCACCAAGGGACAGGGGGGTAATGAAAAACTGTTTTTT.

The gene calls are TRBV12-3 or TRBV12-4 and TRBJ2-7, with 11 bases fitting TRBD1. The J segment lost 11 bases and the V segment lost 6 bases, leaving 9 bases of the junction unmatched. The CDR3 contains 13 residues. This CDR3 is CASRPPGQGAKYF. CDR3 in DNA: TGTGCCAGCAGGCCGCCCGGACAGGGGGCGAAGTACTTC.

The DNA for the CDR3 is TGTGCCAGCAGTTCGACTAGAAACACCGGGGAGCTGTTTTTT. Its translation is CASSSTRNTGELFF. This rearrangement joins TRBV28 to TRBJ2-2; D is perhaps TRBD2 (6 bases). The length of the CDR3 is 14 residues. V lost 4 bases to trimming and J lost 2 bases, with 8 bases between them. Germline CDR1 reads MDHEN; CDR2 reads SYDVKM.

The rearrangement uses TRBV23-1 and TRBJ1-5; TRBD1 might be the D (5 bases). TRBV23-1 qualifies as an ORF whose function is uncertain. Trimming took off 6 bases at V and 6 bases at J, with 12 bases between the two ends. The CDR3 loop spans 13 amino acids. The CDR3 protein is CASSPWGGQPQHF. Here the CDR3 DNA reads TGCGCCAGCAGCCCTTGGGGGGGTCAGCCCCAGCATTTT.

The CDR3, as DNA: TGCAGCGTTGAAGATGGGCCGGGATTATCCTATGGCTACACCTTC. It yields the protein CSVEDGPGLSYGYTF. V and J are TRBV29-1 and TRBJ1-2; D remains unclear. Trimming took off 0 bases at V and 4 bases at J, with 15 bases between the two ends. The CDR3 covers 15 residues. Germline V gives CDR1 SQVTM, CDR2 ANQGSEA.

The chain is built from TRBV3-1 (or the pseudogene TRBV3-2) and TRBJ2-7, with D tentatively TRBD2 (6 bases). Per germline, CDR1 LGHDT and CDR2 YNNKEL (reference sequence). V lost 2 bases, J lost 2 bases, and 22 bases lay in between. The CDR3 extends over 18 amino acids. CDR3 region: CASSQLAGSGPTTYEQYF. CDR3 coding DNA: TGTGCCAGCAGCCAACTCGCGGGGTCGGGACCGACGACCTACGAGCAGTACTTC.

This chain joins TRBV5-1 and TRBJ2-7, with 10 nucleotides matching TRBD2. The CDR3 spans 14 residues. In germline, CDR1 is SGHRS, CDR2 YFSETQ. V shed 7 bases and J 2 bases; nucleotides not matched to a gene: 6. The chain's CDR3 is CASRPSGGAYEQYF. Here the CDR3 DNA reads TGCGCCAGCCGCCCCAGCGGGGGGGCCTACGAGCAGTACTTC.

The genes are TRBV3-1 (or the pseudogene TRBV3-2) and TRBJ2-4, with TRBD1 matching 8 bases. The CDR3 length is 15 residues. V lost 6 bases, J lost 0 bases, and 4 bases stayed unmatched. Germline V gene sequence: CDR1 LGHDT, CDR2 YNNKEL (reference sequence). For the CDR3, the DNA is TGTGCCAGCAGAGACAGGGGCCAAGCCAAAAACATTCAGTACTTC. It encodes CASRDRGQAKNIQYF.

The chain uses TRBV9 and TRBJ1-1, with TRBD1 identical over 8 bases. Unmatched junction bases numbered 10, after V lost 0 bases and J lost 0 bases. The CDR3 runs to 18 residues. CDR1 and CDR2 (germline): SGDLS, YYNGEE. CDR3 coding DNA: TGTGCCAGCAGCGTAGGAGGACAGGGCCTACAGATGAACACTGAAGCTTTCTTT. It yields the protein CASSVGGQGLQMNTEAFF.